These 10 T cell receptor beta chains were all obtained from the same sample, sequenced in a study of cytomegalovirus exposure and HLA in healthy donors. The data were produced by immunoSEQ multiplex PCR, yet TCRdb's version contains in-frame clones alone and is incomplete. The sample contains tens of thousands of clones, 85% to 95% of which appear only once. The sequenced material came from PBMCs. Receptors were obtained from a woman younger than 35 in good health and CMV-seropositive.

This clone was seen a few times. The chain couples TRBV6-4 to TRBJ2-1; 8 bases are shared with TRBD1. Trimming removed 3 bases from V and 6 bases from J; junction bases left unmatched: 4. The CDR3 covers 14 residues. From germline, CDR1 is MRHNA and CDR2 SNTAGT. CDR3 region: CASSEGTGGNEQFF. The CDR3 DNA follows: TGTGCCAGCAGTGAGGGAACAGGGGGCAATGAGCAGTTCTTC.

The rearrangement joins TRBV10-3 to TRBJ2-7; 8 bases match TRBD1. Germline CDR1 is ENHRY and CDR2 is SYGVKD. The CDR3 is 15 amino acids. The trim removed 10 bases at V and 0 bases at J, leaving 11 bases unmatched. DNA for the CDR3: TGTGCCACCCAAACAGGGGGATCCAGCTCCTACGAGCAGTACTTC. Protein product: CATQTGGSSSYEQYF.

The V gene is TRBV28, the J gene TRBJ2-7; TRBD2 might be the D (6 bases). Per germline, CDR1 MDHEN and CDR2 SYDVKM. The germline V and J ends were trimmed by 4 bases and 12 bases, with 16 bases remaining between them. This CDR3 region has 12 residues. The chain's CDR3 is CASSSKSGTWYF. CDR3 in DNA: TGTGCCAGCAGTTCAAAATCAGGGACTTGGTACTTC. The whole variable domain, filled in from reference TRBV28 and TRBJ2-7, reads DVKVTQSSRYLVKRTGEKVFLECVQDMDHENMFWYRQDPGLGLRLIYFSYDVKMKEKGDIPEGYSVSREKKERFSLILESASTNQTSMYLCASSSKSGTWYFGPGTRLTVT.

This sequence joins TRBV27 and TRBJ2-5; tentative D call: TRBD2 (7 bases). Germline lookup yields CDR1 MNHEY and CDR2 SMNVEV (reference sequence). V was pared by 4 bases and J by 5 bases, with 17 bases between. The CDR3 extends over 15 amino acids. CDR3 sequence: CASSSQTGGGETQYF. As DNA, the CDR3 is TGTGCCAGCAGTTCCCAGACGGGGGGCGGGGAGACCCAGTACTTC.

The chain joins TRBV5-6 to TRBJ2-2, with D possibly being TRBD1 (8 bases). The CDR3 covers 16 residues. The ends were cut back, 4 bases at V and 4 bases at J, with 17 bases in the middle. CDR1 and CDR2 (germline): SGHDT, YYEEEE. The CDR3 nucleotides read TGTGCCAGCAGCCCAGGACAGGGCGGGAGCACCGGGGAGCTGTTTTTT. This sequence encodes CASSPGQGGSTGELFF.

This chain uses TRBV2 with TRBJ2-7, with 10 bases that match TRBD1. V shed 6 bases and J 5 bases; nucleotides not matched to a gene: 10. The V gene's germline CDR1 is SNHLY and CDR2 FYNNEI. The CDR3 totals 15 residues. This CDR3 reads CASRRTGQGLDEQYF. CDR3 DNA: TGTGCCAGCAGGAGAACGGGACAGGGGCTGGACGAGCAGTACTTC.

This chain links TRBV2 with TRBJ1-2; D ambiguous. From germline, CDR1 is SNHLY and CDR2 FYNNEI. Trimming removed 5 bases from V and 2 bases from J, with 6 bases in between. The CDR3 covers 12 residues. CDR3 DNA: TGTGCCAGCAGTCCACTAAACTATGGCTACACCTTC. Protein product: CASSPLNYGYTF.

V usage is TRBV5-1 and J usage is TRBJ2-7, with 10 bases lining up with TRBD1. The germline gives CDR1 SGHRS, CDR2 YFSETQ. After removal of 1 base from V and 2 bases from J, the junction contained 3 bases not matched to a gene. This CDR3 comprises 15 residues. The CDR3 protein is CASSLRTGGPYEQYF. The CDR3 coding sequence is TGCGCCAGCAGCTTGCGGACAGGGGGGCCCTACGAGCAGTACTTC.

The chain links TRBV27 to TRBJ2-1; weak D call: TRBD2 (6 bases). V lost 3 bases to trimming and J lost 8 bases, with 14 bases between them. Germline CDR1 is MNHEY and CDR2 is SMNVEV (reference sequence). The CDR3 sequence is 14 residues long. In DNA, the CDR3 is TGTGCCAGCAGTTTCTCCAAAACTAGCTATGAGCAGTTCTTC. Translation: CASSFSKTSYEQFF.

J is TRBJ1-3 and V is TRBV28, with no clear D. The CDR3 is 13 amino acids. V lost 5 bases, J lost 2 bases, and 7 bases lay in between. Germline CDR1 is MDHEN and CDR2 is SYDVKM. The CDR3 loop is CASSGGTGNTIYF. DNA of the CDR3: TGTGCCAGCAGTGGAGGGACTGGAAACACCATATATTTT.